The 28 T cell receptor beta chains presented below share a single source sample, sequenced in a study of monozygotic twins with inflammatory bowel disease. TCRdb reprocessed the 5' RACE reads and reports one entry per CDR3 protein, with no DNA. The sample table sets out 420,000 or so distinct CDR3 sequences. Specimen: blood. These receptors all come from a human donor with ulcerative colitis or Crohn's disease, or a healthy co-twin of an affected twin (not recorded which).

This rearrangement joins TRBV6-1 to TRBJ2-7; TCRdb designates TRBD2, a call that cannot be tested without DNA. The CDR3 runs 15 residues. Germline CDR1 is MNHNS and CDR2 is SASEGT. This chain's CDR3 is CASSATSGGDYEQYF.

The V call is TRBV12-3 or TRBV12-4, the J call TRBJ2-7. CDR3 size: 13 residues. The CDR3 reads CASSLSASYEQYF.

The CDR3 loop reads CASSLGLRGEQFF. This chain joins TRBV7-2 and TRBJ2-1; as DNA is missing, the TRBD1 call by TCRdb cannot be tested. This CDR3 has 13 amino acids. CDR1 SGHTA and CDR2 FQGNSA come from the germline V gene. Full variable domain (rest looked up from reference TRBV7-2 and TRBJ2-1): GAGVSQSPSNKVTEKGKDVELRCDPISGHTALYWYRQSLGQGLEFLIYFQGNSAPDKSGLPSDRFSAERTGGSVSTLTIQRTQQEDSAVYLCASSLGLRGEQFFGPGTRLTVL.

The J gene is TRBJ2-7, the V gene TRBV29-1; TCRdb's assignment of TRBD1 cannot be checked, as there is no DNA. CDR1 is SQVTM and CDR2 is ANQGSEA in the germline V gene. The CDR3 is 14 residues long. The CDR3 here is CSVEGGESSYEQYF.

CDR3 protein: CASSAYGTDTQYF. This sequence joins TRBV27 and TRBJ2-3. CDR3 length equals 13 residues. Germline V gene data show CDR1 as MNHEY and CDR2 as SMNVEV (reference sequence).

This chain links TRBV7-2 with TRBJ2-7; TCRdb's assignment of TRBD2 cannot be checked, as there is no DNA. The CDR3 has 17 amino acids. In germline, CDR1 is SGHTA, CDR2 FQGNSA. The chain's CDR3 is CASSLSGYPRVVGEQYF.

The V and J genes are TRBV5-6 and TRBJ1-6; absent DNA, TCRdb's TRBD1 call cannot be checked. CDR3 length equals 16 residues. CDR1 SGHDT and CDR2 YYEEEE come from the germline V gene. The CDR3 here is CASIRQGVGPDSPLHF.

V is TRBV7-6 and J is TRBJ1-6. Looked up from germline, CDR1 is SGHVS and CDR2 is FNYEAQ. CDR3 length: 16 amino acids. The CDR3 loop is CASSPAGSSYNSPLHF.

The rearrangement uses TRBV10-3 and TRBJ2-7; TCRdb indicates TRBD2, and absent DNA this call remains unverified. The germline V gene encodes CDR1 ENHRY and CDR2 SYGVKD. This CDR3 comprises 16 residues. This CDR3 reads CAIAPKGLAGDHEQYF.

CDR3 sequence reads: CASTWQGASYLETQYF. The chain combines TRBV5-1 with TRBJ2-5. This CDR3 contains 16 residues. Germline CDR1 and CDR2: SGHRS and YFSETQ.

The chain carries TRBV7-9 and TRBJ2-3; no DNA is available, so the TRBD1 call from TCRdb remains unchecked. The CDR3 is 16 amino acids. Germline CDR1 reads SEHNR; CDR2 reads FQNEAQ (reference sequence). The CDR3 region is CASSLNPQGTTDTQYF.

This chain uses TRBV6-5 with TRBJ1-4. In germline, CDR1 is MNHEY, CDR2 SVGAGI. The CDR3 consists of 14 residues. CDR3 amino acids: CASSYSQTNERLFF.

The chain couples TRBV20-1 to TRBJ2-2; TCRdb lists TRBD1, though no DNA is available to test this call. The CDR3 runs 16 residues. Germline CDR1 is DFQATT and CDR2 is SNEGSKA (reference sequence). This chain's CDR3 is CSARDWQQGNTGELFF.

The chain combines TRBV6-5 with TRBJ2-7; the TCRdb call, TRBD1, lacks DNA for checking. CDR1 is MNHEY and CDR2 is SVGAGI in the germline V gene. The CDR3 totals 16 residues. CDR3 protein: CASSYLDGLRAPEQYF.

This CDR3 is CASSIRGGSYNEQFF. The rearrangement joins TRBV27 to TRBJ2-1; with no DNA, the TCRdb D assignment of TRBD2 cannot be verified. The V gene's germline CDR1 is MNHEY and CDR2 SMNVEV (reference sequence). The CDR3 consists of 15 residues.

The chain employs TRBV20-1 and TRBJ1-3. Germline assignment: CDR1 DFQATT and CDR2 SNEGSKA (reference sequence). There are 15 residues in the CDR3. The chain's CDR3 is CSASHSFFSGNTIYF.

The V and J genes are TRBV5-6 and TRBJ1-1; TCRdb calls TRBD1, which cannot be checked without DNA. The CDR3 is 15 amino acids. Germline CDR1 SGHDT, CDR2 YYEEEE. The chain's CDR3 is CASSLAGGMNTEAFF.

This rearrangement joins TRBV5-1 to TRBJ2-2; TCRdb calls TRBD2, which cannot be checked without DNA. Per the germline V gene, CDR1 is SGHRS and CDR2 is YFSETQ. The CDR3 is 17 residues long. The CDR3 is CASSSLLAGVGTGELFF.

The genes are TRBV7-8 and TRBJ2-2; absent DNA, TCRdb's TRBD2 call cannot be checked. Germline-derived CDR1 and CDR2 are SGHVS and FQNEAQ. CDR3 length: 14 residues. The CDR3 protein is CASSFSSGTGELFF. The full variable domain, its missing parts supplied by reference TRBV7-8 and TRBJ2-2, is GAGVSQSPRYKVAKRGQDVALRCDPISGHVSLFWYQQALGQGPEFLTYFQNEAQLDKSGLPSDRFFAERPEGSVSTLKIQRTQQEDSAVYLCASSFSSGTGELFFGEGSRLTVL.

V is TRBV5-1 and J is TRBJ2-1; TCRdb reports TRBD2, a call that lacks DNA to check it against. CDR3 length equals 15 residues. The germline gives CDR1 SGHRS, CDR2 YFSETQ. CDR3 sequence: CASSLVAGPNNEQFF.

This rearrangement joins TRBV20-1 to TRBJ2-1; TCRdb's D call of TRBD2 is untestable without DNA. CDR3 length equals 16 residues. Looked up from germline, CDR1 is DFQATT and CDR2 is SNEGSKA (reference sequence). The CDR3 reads CSARKTAGVDYNEQFF.

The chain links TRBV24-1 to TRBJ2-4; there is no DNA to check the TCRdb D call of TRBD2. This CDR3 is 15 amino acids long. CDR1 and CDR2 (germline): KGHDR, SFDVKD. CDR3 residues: CATSDPGTSVDIQYF.

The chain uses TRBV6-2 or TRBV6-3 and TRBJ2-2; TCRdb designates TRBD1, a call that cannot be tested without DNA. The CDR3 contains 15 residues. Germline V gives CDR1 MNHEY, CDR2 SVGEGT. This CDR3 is CASSYISPRTGELFF.

The CDR3 protein is CASSLSTRRDEQFF. This chain uses TRBV5-1 with TRBJ2-1. Germline lookup yields CDR1 SGHRS and CDR2 YFSETQ. The CDR3 has 14 amino acids.

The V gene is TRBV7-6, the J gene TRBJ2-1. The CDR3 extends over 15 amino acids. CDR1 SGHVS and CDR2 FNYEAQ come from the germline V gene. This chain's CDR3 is CASSLWSESYNEQFF.

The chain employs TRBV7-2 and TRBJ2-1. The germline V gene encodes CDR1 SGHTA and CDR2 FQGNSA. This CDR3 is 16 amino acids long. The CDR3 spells CASTSSVVHSYNEQFF.

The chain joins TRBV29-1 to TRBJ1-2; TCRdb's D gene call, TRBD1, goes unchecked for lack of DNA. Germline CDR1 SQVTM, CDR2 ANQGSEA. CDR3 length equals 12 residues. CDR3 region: CSVKGQGVGYTF.

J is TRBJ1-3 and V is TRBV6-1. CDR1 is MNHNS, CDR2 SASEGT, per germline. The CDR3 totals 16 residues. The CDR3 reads CASSELSAGLGNTIYF.